A single sample gave rise to the 25 T cell receptor beta chains below, sequenced in a study of blood T cell repertoires in COVID-19. The table came from immunoSEQ multiplex PCR; TCRdb's copy has only in-frame clones and leaves some out. The sample has roughly 140,000 clones; more than 80% are singletons. The source material was peripheral blood. The receptors originated from a woman of 80 years or more in a cohort sampled during active or convalescent COVID-19.

The J gene is TRBJ1-1, the V gene TRBV2; D remains unclear. Germline V gives CDR1 SNHLY, CDR2 FYNNEI. V was clipped by 8 bases and J by 4 bases, with 11 bases between them. The CDR3 is made up of 12 amino acids. This CDR3 is CASGQVITEAFF. CDR3 sequence (DNA): TGTGCCAGCGGGCAGGTGATCACTGAAGCTTTCTTT.

The V call is TRBV11-3, the J call TRBJ2-2; possible D gene TRBD2, 6 bases. The CDR3 covers 13 residues. Germline lookup yields CDR1 SGHNT and CDR2 YENEEA. Trimming pared 5 bases from V and 6 bases from J, leaving 10 bases between. In DNA form, the CDR3 reads TGTGCCAGCAGCCGTGGGGAGGCCGGGGAGCTGTTTTTT. This translates into CASSRGEAGELFF. Complete variable domain (other parts from reference TRBV11-3 and TRBJ2-2): EAGVVQSPRYKIIEKKQPVAFWCNPISGHNTLYWYLQNLGQGPELLIRYENEEAVDDSQLPKDRFSAERLKGVDSTLKIQPAELGDSAVYLCASSRGEAGELFFGEGSRLTVL.

The chain recombines TRBV7-6 with TRBJ1-2, with D perhaps matching TRBD1 (6 bases). CDR3 size: 15 residues. Germline assignment: CDR1 SGHVS and CDR2 FNYEAQ. V gave up 5 bases and J gave up 5 bases, with 18 bases separating them. CDR3 in amino acids: CASSPRPGVEYGYTF. Here the CDR3 DNA reads TGTGCCAGCAGCCCGAGACCAGGGGTGGAATATGGCTACACCTTC.

This clone has just a few counts. This rearrangement joins TRBV19 to TRBJ1-5, with D possibly being TRBD1 (5 bases). Germline CDR1 LNHDA, CDR2 SQIVND (reference sequence). This CDR3 has 13 residues. Trimming stripped 10 bases from V and 2 bases from J, with 12 bases between. The CDR3 DNA is TGTGCCACGCTCGACAGAGGCAATCAGCCCCAGCATTTT. This translates into CATLDRGNQPQHF.

V is TRBV7-9 and J is TRBJ1-6, with D possibly matching TRBD1 (5 bases). Germline V gene sequence: CDR1 SEHNR, CDR2 FQNEAQ (reference sequence). V was clipped by 5 bases and J by 13 bases, with 18 bases between them. CDR3 length: 14 residues. The CDR3 loop reads CASSRQPPQRPLHF. DNA of the CDR3: TGTGCCAGCAGCCGACAGCCCCCACAACGGCCCCTCCACTTT. Full variable domain (remainder filled in from reference TRBV7-9 and TRBJ1-6): DTGVSQNPRHKITKRGQNVTFRCDPISEHNRLYWYRQTLGQGPEFLTYFQNEAQLEKSRLLSDRFSAERPKGSFSTLEIQRTEQGDSAMYLCASSRQPPQRPLHFGNGTRLTVT.

The rearrangement links TRBV27 to TRBJ1-3; D remains unclear. The V end lost 5 bases, the J end lost 7 bases, and 30 bases lay between the germline ends. The V gene's germline CDR1 is MNHEY and CDR2 SMNVEV (reference sequence). The length of the CDR3 is 19 residues. The CDR3 sequence: CASSQSTIRSGFSGNTIYF. The CDR3 DNA sequence: TGTGCCAGCAGTCAATCTACCATTAGGAGCGGATTTAGTGGGAACACCATATATTTT.

The rearrangement uses TRBV27 and TRBJ2-5; TRBD1 might be the D (6 bases). V dropped 5 bases and J dropped 0 bases, with 10 bases sitting between them. Germline-derived CDR1 and CDR2 are MNHEY and SMNVEV (reference sequence). This CDR3 contains 14 residues. CDR3 DNA: TGTGCCAGCAGTACCGACAGGTACCAAGAGACCCAGTACTTC. This encodes CASSTDRYQETQYF.

The rearrangement links TRBV29-1 to TRBJ1-2; D call uncertain. The CDR3 is made up of 14 amino acids. The germline V gene encodes CDR1 SQVTM and CDR2 ANQGSEA. V was cut by 7 bases and J by 6 bases, with 21 bases left in between. This chain's CDR3 is CSAGLSGVRDGYTF. The DNA of the CDR3 is TGCAGCGCAGGACTCTCGGGAGTCCGGGATGGCTACACCTTC.

The sample holds many counts of this clone. The J gene is TRBJ2-1, the V gene TRBV19; tentatively, D is TRBD2 (6 bases). The CDR3 is made up of 18 amino acids. Germline values: CDR1 LNHDA, CDR2 SQIVND (reference sequence). The germline V and J ends were trimmed by 6 bases and 4 bases, with 25 bases remaining between them. In DNA, the CDR3 is TGTGCCAGTAGGAAAAGAGTTATCGCGGGACCAAGATACAATGAGCAGTTCTTC. Translated: CASRKRVIAGPRYNEQFF.

This clone has only a few counts. The J gene is TRBJ1-6, the V gene TRBV5-1, with 9 bases lining up with TRBD1. The CDR3 loop spans 15 amino acids. Trimming removed 4 bases from V and 9 bases from J; junction bases left unmatched: 8. Germline V CDR1 and CDR2: SGHRS, YFSETQ. CDR3 nucleotide sequence: TGCGCCAGCAGCCTGAAGGGACAGGGAAGTTCACCCCTCCACTTT. Protein sequence: CASSLKGQGSSPLHF. Using reference TRBV5-1 and TRBJ1-6 for the parts outside the CDR3, the full variable domain is KAGVTQTPRYLIKTRGQQVTLSCSPISGHRSVSWYQQTPGQGLQFLFEYFSETQRNKGNFPGRFSGRQFSNSRSEMNVSTLELGDSALYLCASSLKGQGSSPLHFGNGTRLTVT.

J is TRBJ2-1 and V is TRBV5-5; 16 bases fit TRBD2. The CDR3 consists of 19 residues. With V trimmed by 3 bases and J by 8 bases, 14 bases remained unmatched. Germline lookup yields CDR1 SGHKS and CDR2 YYEKEE (reference sequence). Written as DNA, the CDR3 is TGTGCCAGCAGCTGGGGCGGGACTAGCGGGGGGGCGGCGGTATATGAGCAGTTCTTC. Translated, it gives CASSWGGTSGGAAVYEQFF. Full variable domain (outside the CDR3, taken from reference TRBV5-5 and TRBJ2-1): DAGVTQSPTHLIKTRGQQVTLRCSPISGHKSVSWYQQVLGQGPQFIFQYYEKEERGRGNFPDRFSARQFPNYSSELNVNALLLGDSALYLCASSWGGTSGGAAVYEQFFGPGTRLTVL.

The V and J genes are TRBV2 and TRBJ1-3; D perhaps matches TRBD1 (6 bases). CDR3 size: 15 residues. Germline assignment: CDR1 SNHLY and CDR2 FYNNEI. Between the trimmed V and J ends, which lost 5 bases and 2 bases, there was a span of 13 bases. Here the CDR3 reads CASSSQGNAGNTIYF. CDR3 in DNA: TGTGCCAGCAGTTCACAGGGCAACGCTGGAAACACCATATATTTT.

CDR3 DNA sequence: TGTGCCAGGTGGGGGGGCTATGGCTACACCTTC. Translating gives CARWGGYGYTF. The V and J genes are TRBV6-4 and TRBJ1-2; D is possibly TRBD1 (5 bases). Trimming stripped 9 bases from V and 4 bases from J, with 9 bases between. The CDR3 loop spans 11 amino acids. Germline CDR1 and CDR2: MRHNA and SNTAGT.

For the CDR3, the DNA is TGTGCCAGCCCGGAGGTGGAGAACACTGAAGCTTTCTTT. This translates into CASPEVENTEAFF. The chain combines TRBV6-9 with TRBJ1-1; D gene unclear. Trimming left V 8 bases short and J 1 base short, with 11 bases between. Germline V CDR1 and CDR2: MNHGY, SVAAGI. This CDR3 comprises 13 residues.

The V gene is TRBV6-2 or TRBV6-3, the J gene TRBJ1-1; D gene uncertain. Germline loops: CDR1 MNHEY, CDR2 SVGEGT. Trimming stripped 5 bases from V and 11 bases from J, with 24 bases between. The CDR3 extends over 15 amino acids. This CDR3 reads CASSHNTQVHGRAFF. In DNA, the CDR3 is TGTGCCAGCAGTCACAACACGCAGGTTCACGGTCGGGCTTTCTTT.

CDR3 amino acids: CASSLPLGSGNTIYF. The CDR3 bases are TGTGCCAGCAGCTTACCCCTAGGCTCTGGAAACACCATATATTTT. The chain employs TRBV11-2 and TRBJ1-3; D ambiguous. Trimming cost V 2 bases and J 0 bases, with 8 bases left between them. The CDR3 is made up of 15 amino acids. Looked up from germline, CDR1 is SGHAT and CDR2 is FQNNGV.

The rearrangement links TRBV5-1 to TRBJ2-5; the D gene is possibly TRBD2 (5 bases). Germline assignment: CDR1 SGHRS and CDR2 YFSETQ. This CDR3 is built from 13 residues. V shed 4 bases and J shed 5 bases, with 12 bases lying between them. The DNA of the CDR3 is TGCGCCAGCAGCCGTGAGGGAACGGAGACCCAGTACTTC. Its translation: CASSREGTETQYF.

This chain connects TRBV15 to TRBJ2-3; maybe TRBD1 (6 bases). Germline CDR1 and CDR2: LNHNV and YYDKDF (reference sequence). Trimming stripped 8 bases from V and 6 bases from J, with 21 bases between. The CDR3 has 15 amino acids. CDR3 sequence: CATGMGVGARDTQYF. The CDR3 coding sequence is TGTGCCACCGGCATGGGAGTGGGGGCAAGGGATACGCAGTATTTT.

The J gene is TRBJ1-6, the V gene TRBV6-1, with a tentative D call TRBD1 (5 bases). The V gene lost 2 bases and the J gene lost 8 bases, with 13 bases spanning the gap. The CDR3 extends over 15 amino acids. Germline-derived CDR1 and CDR2 are MNHNS and SASEGT. The CDR3 protein is CASSESQGNHSPLHF. CDR3 in DNA: TGTGCCAGCAGTGAATCGCAGGGAAATCATTCACCCCTCCACTTT.

The chain employs TRBV5-1 and TRBJ2-5; 8 bases are shared with TRBD1. J lost 2 bases, V lost 4 bases, and 7 bases had no gene match. The CDR3 length is 15 residues. Germline V gene lookup returns CDR1 SGHRS and CDR2 YFSETQ. The CDR3 protein is CASSLPGGKQETQYF. CDR3 in DNA: TGCGCCAGCAGCCTTCCAGGGGGCAAACAAGAGACCCAGTACTTC.

The chain combines TRBV7-9 with TRBJ2-3; the match to TRBD2 covers 8 bases. The CDR3 totals 15 residues. The germline V gene has CDR1 SEHNR and CDR2 FQNEAQ (reference sequence). With 2 bases clipped from V and 3 bases from J, the junction kept 4 bases outside the gene matches. The CDR3: CASSLTGLVTDTQYF. The DNA of the CDR3 is TGTGCCAGCAGCTTAACGGGACTAGTGACAGATACGCAGTATTTT.

V is TRBV18 and J is TRBJ1-3; 8 bases are shared with TRBD1. In germline, CDR1 is KGHSH, CDR2 LQKENI. The CDR3 sequence is 17 residues long. Trimming cost V 6 bases and J 0 bases; bases outside gene matches: 10. The CDR3 coding sequence is TGTGCCAGCTCTGCCGGGACAGGTTCTTACTCTGGAAACACCATATATTTT. Translating gives CASSAGTGSYSGNTIYF. The full variable domain, in which reference TRBV18 and TRBJ1-3 provide the parts outside the CDR3, is NAGVMQNPRHLVRRRGQEARLRCSPMKGHSHVYWYRQLPEEGLKFMVYLQKENIIDESGMPKERFSAEFPKEGPSILRIQQVVRGDSAAYFCASSAGTGSYSGNTIYFGEGSWLTVV.

The chain carries TRBV28 and TRBJ2-5; maybe TRBD2 (7 bases). CDR1 MDHEN and CDR2 SYDVKM come from the germline V gene. Trimming cost V 3 bases and J 5 bases, with 16 bases left between them. The CDR3 is 15 residues long. CDR3 in DNA: TGTGCCAGCAGTTTGAGGGGGGGCCTGGAGGAGACCCAGTACTTC. It codes for CASSLRGGLEETQYF.

This clone was seen once. The genes are TRBV10-2 and TRBJ2-7; 9 positions match TRBD1. Germline lookup yields CDR1 WSHSY and CDR2 SAAADI. The CDR3 contains 13 residues. Trimming removed 10 bases from V and 3 bases from J; junction bases left unmatched: 7. The CDR3 sequence: CATFQTGGYEQYF. The DNA of the CDR3 is TGCGCCACGTTCCAGACAGGGGGCTACGAGCAGTACTTC.

The chain links TRBV7-9 to TRBJ1-1, with TRBD1 matching over 8 bases. Trimming removed 5 bases from V and 0 bases from J; junction bases left unmatched: 8. The CDR3 contains 16 residues. Germline values: CDR1 SEHNR, CDR2 FQNEAQ (reference sequence). CDR3 DNA sequence: TGTGCCAGCAGCGCCCTGGACAGGGACATGAACACTGAAGCTTTCTTT. Its translation: CASSALDRDMNTEAFF.